This TCR beta chain emerged from a study of tumor-infiltrating lymphocytes in primary liver carcinoma. DNA and RNA were both co-extracted from roughly 18-30 mg of bulk tissue that had not been sorted. Total RNA (about 500 ng) served as template for TCR beta cDNA synthesis primed by a constant-region primer. For TCR beta, libraries were produced by three nested multiplex PCR rounds using slightly modified ARM-PCR. It was with TRBV1-TRBV30 forward primers and a C-beta reverse primer that the first two PCR rounds were run, at 10 to 11 cycles each. TCRdb processed the multiplex PCR reads anew with MiXCR; each CDR3 protein has one entry. Here the sample spans roughly 120,000 distinct CDR3 sequences, 50% to 65% being singletons. Comment on this clonotype: A read error is possible here, since a much larger clone lies one base away.

The CDR3 is made up of 13 amino acids. Germline CDR1 reads SGHNT; CDR2 reads YENEEA. V lost 5 bases and J lost 6, with 11 bases in between. This chain links TRBV11-3 with TRBJ2-1; no clear D. Sequenced sample: liver tumor tissue from sampling region 1. Specified subset: tumor region T1, superior pole. The sequence was obtained from a woman aged 60-70 years with primary liver carcinoma and hepatitis B virus infection. DNA of the CDR3: TGTGCCAGCAGCACTATTAGTGGCAATGAGCAGTTCTTC. Translated: CASSTISGNEQFF.